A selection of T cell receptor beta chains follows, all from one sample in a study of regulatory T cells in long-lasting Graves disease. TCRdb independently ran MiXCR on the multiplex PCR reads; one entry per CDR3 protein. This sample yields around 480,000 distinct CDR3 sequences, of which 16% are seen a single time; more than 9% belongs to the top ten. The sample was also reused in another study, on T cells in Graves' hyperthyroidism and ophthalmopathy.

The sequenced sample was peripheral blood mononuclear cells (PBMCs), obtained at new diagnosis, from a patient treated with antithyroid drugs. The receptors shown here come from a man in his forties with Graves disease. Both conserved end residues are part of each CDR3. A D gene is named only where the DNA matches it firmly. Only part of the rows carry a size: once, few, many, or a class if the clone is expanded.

CDR3 protein: CASSETRSDQPQHF
CDR3 DNA: TGTGCCAGCAGTGAAACCCGGAGCGATCAGCCCCAGCATTTT
clone size: many
D gene: NA
V gene: TRBV2
J gene: TRBJ1-5

CDR3 protein: CSARSGFGNTIYF
CDR3 DNA: TGCAGTGCTAGATCAGGGTTTGGAAACACCATATATTTT
clone size: many
D gene: NA
V gene: TRBV20-1
J gene: TRBJ1-3

CDR3 protein: CASSLSGTRNVQYF
CDR3 DNA: TGTGCCAGCAGCTTGTCTGGGACTAGGAATGTGCAGTACTTC
clone size: NA
D gene: TRBD2
V gene: TRBV5-4
J gene: TRBJ2-7

CDR3 protein: CASSSPGSPIAGGPNEQFF
CDR3 DNA: TGTGCCAGCAGTTCGCCAGGATCACCAATAGCGGGAGGGCCGAATGAGCAGTTCTTC
clone size: many
D gene: TRBD2
V gene: TRBV28
J gene: TRBJ2-1

CDR3 protein: CASSQERSTDTQYF
CDR3 DNA: TGTGCCAGCAGCCAAGAGCGAAGCACAGATACGCAGTATTTT
clone size: many
D gene: NA
V gene: TRBV3-1
J gene: TRBJ2-3

CDR3 protein: CATSDPGTETTGELFF
CDR3 DNA: TGTGCCACCAGTGACCCCGGGACAGAGACGACCGGGGAGCTGTTTTTT
clone size: many
D gene: TRBD1
V gene: TRBV24-1
J gene: TRBJ2-2

CDR3 protein: CSVEGQKETRYF
CDR3 DNA: TGCAGCGTTGAAGGACAGAAAGAGACCCGGTACTTC
clone size: NA
D gene: NA
V gene: TRBV29-1
J gene: TRBJ2-5

CDR3 protein: CSATTIPGTSGSRRIAKNIQYF
CDR3 DNA: TGCAGTGCTACGACCATCCCCGGGACTAGCGGGAGTAGGCGGATAGCCAAAAACATTCAGTACTTC
clone size: NA
D gene: TRBD2
V gene: TRBV20-1
J gene: TRBJ2-4

CDR3 protein: CASSLILRWGTGDYNEQFF
CDR3 DNA: TGTGCCAGCAGTTTAATTCTACGGTGGGGGACAGGGGACTACAATGAGCAGTTCTTC
clone size: many
D gene: TRBD1
V gene: TRBV28
J gene: TRBJ2-1

CDR3 protein: CASGLVRSGYRDTQYF
CDR3 DNA: TGTGCTAGTGGTTTGGTACGGTCAGGCTACCGGGATACGCAGTATTTT
clone size: many
D gene: NA
V gene: TRBV12-5
J gene: TRBJ2-3

CDR3 protein: CASSFRKVAGGPGQWTQYF
CDR3 DNA: TGTGCCAGCAGTTTTCGTAAGGTAGCGGGAGGGCCGGGGCAATGGACCCAGTACTTC
clone size: many
D gene: TRBD2
V gene: TRBV28
J gene: TRBJ2-5

CDR3 protein: CASSPEGNSYEQYF
CDR3 DNA: TGTGCCAGCAGCCCGGAGGGGAACTCCTACGAGCAGTACTTC
clone size: NA
D gene: NA
V gene: TRBV9
J gene: TRBJ2-7

CDR3 protein: CSARVVGQGAPNEQFF
CDR3 DNA: TGCAGTGCTAGAGTGGTGGGACAGGGGGCGCCTAATGAGCAGTTCTTC
clone size: many
D gene: TRBD1
V gene: TRBV20-1
J gene: TRBJ2-1

CDR3 protein: CSARDRWRGTGELFF
CDR3 DNA: TGCAGTGCTAGAGATCGCTGGCGGGGCACCGGGGAGCTGTTTTTT
clone size: few
D gene: NA
V gene: TRBV20-1
J gene: TRBJ2-2

CDR3 protein: CASSSSGTGLYEQYF
CDR3 DNA: TGTGCCAGCAGTTCATCCGGGACAGGTCTCTACGAGCAGTACTTC
clone size: few
D gene: TRBD1
V gene: TRBV28
J gene: TRBJ2-7

CDR3 protein: CASSLREDTEAFF
CDR3 DNA: TGTGCCAGCAGCTTACGAGAGGACACTGAAGCTTTCTTT
clone size: NA
D gene: NA
V gene: TRBV7-8
J gene: TRBJ1-1

CDR3 protein: CASSLEVGVTYEQYF
CDR3 DNA: TGTGCCAGCAGCTTAGAGGTTGGTGTCACCTACGAGCAGTACTTC
clone size: few
D gene: NA
V gene: TRBV6-1
J gene: TRBJ2-7

CDR3 protein: CASSYTGGQAYGYTF
CDR3 DNA: TGTGCCAGCAGTTACACAGGGGGACAGGCCTATGGCTACACCTTC
clone size: many
D gene: TRBD1
V gene: TRBV6-9
J gene: TRBJ1-2

CDR3 protein: CSVLLAGEQYF
CDR3 DNA: TGCAGCGTCCTACTAGCTGGAGAGCAGTACTTC
clone size: NA
D gene: NA
V gene: TRBV29-1
J gene: TRBJ2-7

CDR3 protein: CASSLEDIQYF
CDR3 DNA: TGTGCCAGCAGCTTAGAGGACATTCAGTACTTC
clone size: NA
D gene: NA
V gene: TRBV11-3
J gene: TRBJ2-4

CDR3 protein: CASSLGTGPSYNSPLHF
CDR3 DNA: TGCGCCAGCAGCCTTGGGACAGGGCCCTCCTATAATTCACCCCTCCACTTT
clone size: many
D gene: TRBD1
V gene: TRBV5-1
J gene: TRBJ1-6

CDR3 protein: CAIRGTSGSNPDTQYF
CDR3 DNA: TGTGCCATCAGGGGGACTAGCGGGAGTAATCCAGATACGCAGTATTTT
clone size: NA
D gene: TRBD2
V gene: TRBV10-3
J gene: TRBJ2-3

CDR3 protein: CSALLAGGSKVYEQYF
CDR3 DNA: TGCAGTGCTTTACTAGCGGGAGGTAGTAAGGTGTACGAGCAGTACTTC
clone size: many
D gene: TRBD2
V gene: TRBV20-1
J gene: TRBJ2-7

CDR3 protein: CASSTPGQEYNEQFF
CDR3 DNA: TGTGCCAGCAGTACCCCGGGACAGGAATACAATGAGCAGTTCTTC
clone size: few
D gene: TRBD1
V gene: TRBV27
J gene: TRBJ2-1

CDR3 protein: CASSATHEVGTEAFF
CDR3 DNA: TGTGCCAGCAGCGCCACCCACGAGGTGGGCACTGAAGCTTTCTTT
clone size: NA
D gene: NA
V gene: TRBV7-2
J gene: TRBJ1-1

CDR3 protein: CAIRSTGSQETQYF
CDR3 DNA: TGTGCCATCAGATCGACAGGGTCCCAAGAGACCCAGTACTTC
clone size: many
D gene: TRBD1
V gene: TRBV10-3
J gene: TRBJ2-5

CDR3 protein: CASSKTGTGANVLTF
CDR3 DNA: TGTGCCAGCAGTAAGACAGGGACTGGGGCCAACGTCCTGACTTTC
clone size: NA
D gene: TRBD1
V gene: TRBV27
J gene: TRBJ2-6

CDR3 protein: CASSFSWDTGKLFF
CDR3 DNA: TGTGCCAGCAGCTTTTCTTGGGACACCGGGAAGCTGTTTTTT
clone size: NA
D gene: NA
V gene: TRBV7-9
J gene: TRBJ2-2

CDR3 protein: CSASAARGSNQPQHF
CDR3 DNA: TGCAGTGCTAGTGCTGCCAGGGGTAGCAATCAGCCCCAGCATTTT
clone size: many
D gene: NA
V gene: TRBV20-1
J gene: TRBJ1-5

CDR3 protein: CAIAGRTEAFF
CDR3 DNA: TGTGCCATCGCAGGGCGTACTGAAGCTTTCTTT
clone size: many
D gene: NA
V gene: TRBV28
J gene: TRBJ1-1

CDR3 protein: CASSLQGLTYEQYF
CDR3 DNA: TGTGCCAGCAGCTTACAGGGACTAACCTACGAGCAGTACTTC
clone size: NA
D gene: NA
V gene: TRBV5-5
J gene: TRBJ2-7

CDR3 protein: CASSAPQGAIGELFF
CDR3 DNA: TGTGCCAGCAGCGCCCCACAGGGGGCGATCGGGGAGCTGTTTTTT
clone size: NA
D gene: TRBD1
V gene: TRBV7-8
J gene: TRBJ2-2

CDR3 protein: CASSWGTSGYNEQFF
CDR3 DNA: TGTGCCAGCAGTTGGGGGACTAGCGGCTACAATGAGCAGTTCTTC
clone size: many
D gene: TRBD2
V gene: TRBV28
J gene: TRBJ2-1

CDR3 protein: CASSTLQGAYEQYF
CDR3 DNA: TGTGCCAGCAGCACCTTGCAGGGGGCCTACGAGCAGTACTTC
clone size: NA
D gene: TRBD1
V gene: TRBV11-2
J gene: TRBJ2-7

CDR3 protein: CSARLIAGVYGTQYF
CDR3 DNA: TGCAGTGCTAGACTGATAGCGGGAGTCTATGGTACGCAGTATTTT
clone size: many
D gene: TRBD2
V gene: TRBV20-1
J gene: TRBJ2-3

CDR3 protein: CASSLGGSDTQYF
CDR3 DNA: TGTGCCAGCAGCTTAGGGGGATCGGATACGCAGTATTTT
clone size: many
D gene: NA
V gene: TRBV7-3
J gene: TRBJ2-3